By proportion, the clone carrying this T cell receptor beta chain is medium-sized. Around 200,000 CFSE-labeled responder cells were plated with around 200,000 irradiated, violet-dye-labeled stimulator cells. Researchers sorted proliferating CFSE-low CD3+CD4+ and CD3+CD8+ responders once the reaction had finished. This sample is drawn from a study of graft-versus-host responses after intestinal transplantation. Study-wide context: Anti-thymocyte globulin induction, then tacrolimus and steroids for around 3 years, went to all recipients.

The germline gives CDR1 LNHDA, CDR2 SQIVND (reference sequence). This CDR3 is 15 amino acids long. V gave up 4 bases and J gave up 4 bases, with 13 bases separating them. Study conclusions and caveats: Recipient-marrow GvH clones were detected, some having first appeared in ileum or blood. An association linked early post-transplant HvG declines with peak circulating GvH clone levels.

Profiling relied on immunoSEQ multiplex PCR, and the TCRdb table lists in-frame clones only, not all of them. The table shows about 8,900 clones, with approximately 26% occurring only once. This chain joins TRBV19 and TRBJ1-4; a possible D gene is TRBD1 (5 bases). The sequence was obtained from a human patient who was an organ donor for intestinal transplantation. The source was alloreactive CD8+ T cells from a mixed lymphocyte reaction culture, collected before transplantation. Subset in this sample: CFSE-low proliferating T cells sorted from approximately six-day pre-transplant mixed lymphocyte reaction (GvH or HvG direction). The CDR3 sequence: CASSTRDGLNEKLFF. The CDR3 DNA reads TGTGCCAGTAGTACCCGGGACGGCCTTAATGAAAAACTGTTTTTT. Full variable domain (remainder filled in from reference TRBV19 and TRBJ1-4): DGGITQSPKYLFRKEGQNVTLSCEQNLNHDAMYWYRQDPGQGLRLIYYSQIVNDFQKGDIAEGYSVSREKKESFPLTVTSAQKNPTAFYLCASSTRDGLNEKLFFGSGTQLSVL.